The 15 T cell receptor beta chains below were found in one sample sequenced in a study of T cell repertoires in cytomegalovirus infection. Their specific antigens are unknown. TCRdb reprocessed the reads via MiXCR and lists one record per CDR3 protein. This sample yields hundreds of thousands of distinct CDR3 sequences, of which more than 40% are seen a single time; approximately 40% belongs to the top ten. Specimen: cultured PBMCs, collected from culture after CMV antigen stimulation. These receptors all stem from a human donor in good health (CMV status not recorded). Some clones in this sample may be carry-over from other donors' samples.

This clonotype was seen a handful of times. The genes are TRBV6-1 and TRBJ1-2, with D possibly TRBD1 on 5 matching bases. Trimming stripped 2 bases from V and 8 bases from J, with 15 bases between. The CDR3 contains 14 residues. Germline CDR1 is MNHNS and CDR2 is SASEGT. CDR3 DNA sequence: TGTGCCAGCAGTGAAATATCGGGGAGGGACGGCTACACCTTC. This gives the protein CASSEISGRDGYTF.

The chain combines TRBV12-3 or TRBV12-4 with TRBJ1-4; TRBD1 might be the D (5 bases). The CDR3 is made up of 16 amino acids. Trimming removed 1 base at V and 8 bases at J, with 17 bases between. CDR3 in amino acids: CASSLGVGRGREKLFF. DNA of the CDR3: TGTGCCAGCAGTTTAGGAGTGGGTAGGGGCAGGGAAAAACTGTTTTTT.

This rearrangement joins TRBV6-6 to TRBJ2-5, with D perhaps being TRBD1 or TRBD2 (5 bases each). The germline V and J ends were trimmed by 8 bases and 1 base, with 11 bases remaining between them. This CDR3 contains 13 residues. From germline, CDR1 is MNHNY and CDR2 SVGAGI (reference sequence). CDR3 coding DNA: TGTGCCAGCGGGGGTAGCCCCCAAGAGACCCAGTACTTC. Amino acids: CASGGSPQETQYF.

This chain uses TRBV7-9 with TRBJ2-7, with 8 bases identical to TRBD1. V lost 4 bases and J lost 5; bases outside the gene matches: 7. The CDR3 has 14 amino acids. Germline V CDR1 and CDR2: SEHNR, FQNEAQ (reference sequence). The CDR3 nucleotides are TGTGCCAGCAGCTACTCGACAGGGGAGGACGAGCAGTACTTC. It translates to CASSYSTGEDEQYF.

The chain carries TRBV5-6 and TRBJ1-2, with TRBD1 as a possible D gene (5 bases). The germline CDR1 and CDR2 sequences are SGHDT and YYEEEE. V shed 2 bases and J shed 5 bases, with 13 bases lying between them. The CDR3 spans 14 residues. This chain's CDR3 is CASSFVAQGYGYTF. CDR3 nucleotides: TGTGCCAGCAGCTTTGTGGCCCAGGGATATGGCTACACCTTC. Full variable domain (outside the CDR3, taken from reference TRBV5-6 and TRBJ1-2): DAGVTQSPTHLIKTRGQQVTLRCSPKSGHDTVSWYQQALGQGPQFIFQYYEEEERQRGNFPDRFSGHQFPNYSSELNVNALLLGDSALYLCASSFVAQGYGYTFGSGTRLTVV.

CDR3 sequence reads: CSARGDRGRGNTIYF. CDR3 bases: TGCAGTGCTAGAGGGGACCGGGGACGGGGAAACACCATATATTTT. The chain combines TRBV20-1 with TRBJ1-3, with D perhaps TRBD1 (5 bases). The CDR3 runs to 15 residues. Germline V gene sequence: CDR1 DFQATT, CDR2 SNEGSKA (reference sequence). V lost 1 base to trimming and J lost 4 bases, with 14 bases between them.

The rearrangement joins TRBV29-1 to TRBJ2-5; 7 bases are a match to TRBD1. V shed 7 bases, J shed 0 bases, and the junction held 2 bases outside the gene matches. The CDR3 is made up of 12 amino acids. CDR1 is SQVTM and CDR2 is ANQGSEA in the germline V gene. CDR3 DNA: TGCAGCGCCACAGGGGACCAAGAGACCCAGTACTTC. Translating it yields CSATGDQETQYF.

This clonotype is a singleton in its sample. The V gene is TRBV20-1, the J gene TRBJ2-6; D possibly matches TRBD1 or TRBD2 (5 bases each). Germline V CDR1 and CDR2: DFQATT, SNEGSKA (reference sequence). This CDR3 contains 14 residues. The ends were cut back, 3 bases at V and 0 bases at J, with 6 bases in the middle. DNA of the CDR3: TGCAGTGCTAGGGGGGACTCTGGGGCCAACGTCCTGACTTTC. Protein sequence: CSARGDSGANVLTF.

This clonotype was detected only a few times. The CDR3 is CASSPRGGSYNSPLHF. The CDR3 nucleotides read TGTGCCAGCAGCCCCCGGGGGGGCTCCTATAATTCACCCCTCCACTTT. The chain carries TRBV7-2 and TRBJ1-6; possibly TRBD1 for D (5 bases). The germline CDR1 and CDR2 sequences are SGHTA and FQGNSA. The CDR3 totals 16 residues. V lost 5 bases, J lost 0 bases, and 11 bases lay in between.

This clonotype was observed a handful of times. The chain carries TRBV2 and TRBJ2-1; 8 nucleotides agree with TRBD2. The CDR3 sequence is 12 residues long. Germline CDR1 SNHLY, CDR2 FYNNEI. V trimming: 7 bases; J trimming: 10 bases; junction bases outside the gene matches: 6. The CDR3 coding sequence is TGTGCCAGCACCGGACTAGCTCGGGAGCAGTTCTTC. As protein: CASTGLAREQFF.

This clonotype was detected a few times. The chain joins TRBV7-9 to TRBJ2-5; 7 nucleotides agree with TRBD1. The CDR3 is made up of 15 amino acids. Germline values: CDR1 SEHNR, CDR2 FQNEAQ (reference sequence). Germline trimming cut 1 base from V and 3 bases from J; bases unmatched to any gene: 5. CDR3 residues: CASSLVGTVEETQYF. For the CDR3, the DNA is TGTGCCAGCAGCTTAGTTGGGACAGTCGAAGAGACCCAGTACTTC.

V usage is TRBV5-1 and J usage is TRBJ1-1, with D perhaps matching TRBD1 (6 bases). V shed 5 bases and J shed 6 bases, with 17 bases lying between them. This CDR3 comprises 14 residues. CDR1 and CDR2 (germline): SGHRS, YFSETQ. CDR3 in DNA: TGCGCCAGCAGGAAGACAGGTCTCGTGTCTGAAGCTTTCTTT. It codes for CASRKTGLVSEAFF. The variable domain in full, with the rest retrieved from reference TRBV5-1 and TRBJ1-1, is KAGVTQTPRYLIKTRGQQVTLSCSPISGHRSVSWYQQTPGQGLQFLFEYFSETQRNKGNFPGRFSGRQFSNSRSEMNVSTLELGDSALYLCASRKTGLVSEAFFGQGTRLTVV.

This clonotype has more than one count but fewer than ten. The gene calls are TRBV6-8 and TRBJ2-1; a possible D gene is TRBD1 (7 bases). This CDR3 has 15 residues. V lost 5 bases to trimming and J lost 6 bases, with 17 bases between them. Germline V gives CDR1 MNHGY, CDR2 SAAAGT. Here the CDR3 reads CASSPSSGGTNEQFF. In nucleotides, the CDR3 is TGTGCCAGCAGTCCCTCTTCAGGGGGGACCAATGAGCAGTTCTTC.

The chain employs TRBV4-2 and TRBJ2-7; the D gene could be TRBD1 or TRBD2 (7 bases each). CDR1 is LGHNA, CDR2 YNFKEQ, per germline. V lost 4 bases and J 1 base, leaving 20 bases between the germline ends. The CDR3 totals 17 residues. The CDR3 protein is CASSPALGGGPSYEQYF. The CDR3 nucleotides are TGTGCCAGCAGCCCAGCCCTGGGAGGGGGCCCTTCCTACGAGCAGTACTTC.

This chain connects TRBV5-3 to TRBJ2-1; TRBD2 matches at 11 bases. Being an ORF, TRBV5-3 has a function that is uncertain. The V gene end was trimmed by 8 bases and the J gene end by 4 bases; junction bases not matched to a gene: 8. This CDR3 spans 15 amino acids. CDR3 nucleotides: TGTGCCAGCAGTTTACTAGCGGGGGATTACAATGAGCAGTTCTTC. Protein: CASSLLAGDYNEQFF.